This TCR beta chain was obtained from a study of regulatory T cells in long-lasting Graves disease. Findings and limits, study-wide: There were preferences for TRBV28, TRBJ1-2 and TRBJ2-5 in persistent disease.

Sample time point: newly diagnosed GD, antithyroid drugs for less than 3 months. RNA from PBMCs was the source of the TCR library. Each patient gave around 8.1 milliliters of EDTA-anticoagulated peripheral blood. This clonotype has at least ten counts. No antigen is known for it. TCR beta libraries were built with iRepertoire HTBI primers and Arm-PCR of CDR3 regions. From the multiplex PCR reads, TCRdb called clonotypes with MiXCR, one entry per CDR3 protein. The repertoire includes 400,000 to 450,000 distinct CDR3 sequences, around 15% of them detected once, and roughly a tenth sits in the top ten. The V gene lost 1 base and the J gene lost 8 bases, with 17 bases spanning the gap. Germline values: CDR1 SNHLY, CDR2 FYNNEI. CDR3 length equals 15 residues. This sample was also put to use in a study of T cells in Graves' hyperthyroidism and ophthalmopathy. That report notes: Before onset, ophthalmopathy was predicted by the model a median roughly 6.4 months earlier.

The specimen was peripheral blood mononuclear cells (PBMCs), collected at new diagnosis, from a patient treated with antithyroid drugs. The TCR was taken from a woman aged 25 to 39 with Graves disease. The gene calls are TRBV2 and TRBJ1-1, with no clear D. In DNA form, the CDR3 reads TGTGCCAGCAGTGAAGTGCTTAGCGGGAACGGGGAAGCTTTCTTT. This codes for CASSEVLSGNGEAFF.